A single sample is the source of the 21 T cell receptor beta chains below, sequenced in a study of shared clonotypes between healthy human individuals. Measured with immunoSEQ multiplex PCR; TCRdb has only the in-frame clones, and not every one. Counted here are about 1.1 million clones, 70% to 85% occurring once; the ten biggest clones make up approximately 0.9%. Sequenced sample: memory CD4+ T cells from PBMCs. Noted subset: CD45RA-negative fraction. The receptors originated from a young man in good health. Some clones in this sample may be carry-over from other donors' samples.

A note on this clone: This same CDR3 is encoded by further DNA sequences in the sample. This chain connects TRBV28 to TRBJ2-7; D unclear. The CDR3 is 12 residues long. The V end lost 5 bases, the J end lost 0 bases, and 5 bases lay between the germline ends. Germline CDR1 and CDR2: MDHEN and SYDVKM. DNA for the CDR3: TGTGCCAGCAGTCCCAGCTCCTACGAGCAGTACTTC. Protein: CASSPSSYEQYF.

The chain recombines TRBV7-9 with TRBJ2-3, with a possible D match to TRBD2 (5 bases). Trimming pared 2 bases from V and 3 bases from J, leaving 15 bases between. CDR1 and CDR2 (germline): SEHNR, FQNEAQ (reference sequence). This CDR3 comprises 16 residues. CDR3: CASSLQGQLATDTQYF. DNA for the CDR3: TGTGCCAGCAGCTTACAAGGGCAGCTAGCAACAGATACGCAGTATTTT. Looking up the rest from reference TRBV7-9 and TRBJ2-3 gives the full variable domain: DTGVSQNPRHKITKRGQNVTFRCDPISEHNRLYWYRQTLGQGPEFLTYFQNEAQLEKSRLLSDRFSAERPKGSFSTLEIQRTEQGDSAMYLCASSLQGQLATDTQYFGPGTRLTVL.

V and J are TRBV6-1 and TRBJ1-4, with 9 positions matching TRBD1. The CDR3 sequence is 14 residues long. Germline CDR1 and CDR2: MNHNS and SASEGT. V was clipped by 5 bases and J by 8 bases; unmatched bases: 6. The CDR3: CASSLDRGSEKLFF. The CDR3 DNA is TGTGCCAGCAGTCTCGACAGGGGGAGCGAAAAACTGTTTTTT.

The rearrangement uses TRBV2 and TRBJ1-2; D perhaps matches TRBD1 (5 bases). Germline V gene lookup returns CDR1 SNHLY and CDR2 FYNNEI. The CDR3 has 14 amino acids. V was trimmed by 4 bases and J by 6 bases, leaving 15 bases between them. CDR3 in amino acids: CASSAGGGLNGYTF. CDR3 sequence (DNA): TGTGCCAGCAGTGCGGGCGGGGGTTTAAATGGCTACACCTTC.

The chain links TRBV2 to TRBJ2-2; 13 positions agree with TRBD2. CDR3 size: 16 residues. J lost 5 bases, V lost 6 bases, and 6 bases had no gene match. The V gene's germline CDR1 is SNHLY and CDR2 FYNNEI. In DNA, the CDR3 is TGTGCCAGCAGCGGCCCGGGACTAGCGGGAACCGGGGAGCTGTTTTTT. Its translation is CASSGPGLAGTGELFF.

J is TRBJ1-3 and V is TRBV6-1; D remains ambiguous. The CDR3 is 13 residues long. V was trimmed by 2 bases and J by 4 bases, leaving 6 bases between them. CDR1 MNHNS and CDR2 SASEGT come from the germline V gene. CDR3 bases: TGTGCCAGCAGTGAAACTGGCGGAAACACCATATATTTT. Translation gives CASSETGGNTIYF.

The gene calls are TRBV28 and TRBJ2-1, with D tentatively TRBD1 or TRBD2 (6 bases each). The V gene's germline CDR1 is MDHEN and CDR2 SYDVKM. The CDR3 length is 15 residues. The V and J ends lost 3 bases and 6 bases respectively, with 15 bases between them. The CDR3 loop reads CASSFEIRGVNEQFF. CDR3 bases: TGTGCCAGCAGTTTCGAGATTAGGGGGGTCAATGAGCAGTTCTTC. Full variable domain (outside the CDR3, taken from reference TRBV28 and TRBJ2-1): DVKVTQSSRYLVKRTGEKVFLECVQDMDHENMFWYRQDPGLGLRLIYFSYDVKMKEKGDIPEGYSVSREKKERFSLILESASTNQTSMYLCASSFEIRGVNEQFFGPGTRLTVL.

The V and J genes are TRBV7-9 and TRBJ2-1; D may be TRBD2 (6 bases). Trimming left V 2 bases short and J 10 bases short, with 15 bases between. There are 14 residues in the CDR3. From germline, CDR1 is SEHNR and CDR2 FQNEAQ (reference sequence). CDR3 in amino acids: CASSLPVGGGEQFF. CDR3 nucleotides: TGTGCCAGCAGCTTACCCGTTGGGGGAGGCGAGCAGTTCTTC.

This rearrangement joins TRBV7-3 to TRBJ1-3, with D uncertain. Per the germline V gene, CDR1 is SGHTA and CDR2 is FQGTGA. V was cut by 4 bases and J by 0 bases, with 16 bases left in between. The CDR3 totals 17 residues. CDR3 sequence (DNA): TGTGCCAGCAGCTCGGGCCCCCCTGGGGTCTCTGGAAACACCATATATTTT. Protein product: CASSSGPPGVSGNTIYF.

About this clone: Other DNA sequences in the same sample also yield this CDR3. This chain connects TRBV28 to TRBJ1-1, with TRBD1 matching over 7 bases. This CDR3 spans 15 amino acids. Trimming removed 4 bases from V and 1 base from J; junction bases left unmatched: 6. Germline lookup yields CDR1 MDHEN and CDR2 SYDVKM. CDR3 in DNA: TGTGCCAGCAGTTCCCCCGGGACAGCGAACACTGAAGCTTTCTTT. This translates into CASSSPGTANTEAFF.

The chain recombines TRBV4-3 with TRBJ2-1, with 10 bases identical to TRBD2. CDR1 is LGHNA, CDR2 YSLEER, per germline. The CDR3 consists of 22 residues. With 0 bases clipped from V and 0 bases from J, the junction kept 17 bases outside the gene matches. The CDR3, as DNA: TGCGCCAGCAGCCAAGATCCCCCTGCTAGCGGGAGTATTTTCAGCTCCTACAATGAGCAGTTCTTC. It yields the protein CASSQDPPASGSIFSSYNEQFF.

The chain is built from TRBV27 and TRBJ2-5; 8 bases match TRBD2. After removal of 2 bases from V and 4 bases from J, the junction contained 12 bases not matched to a gene. This CDR3 contains 17 residues. Germline V gives CDR1 MNHEY, CDR2 SMNVEV (reference sequence). The DNA of the CDR3 is TGTGCCAGCAGTTTAAGAAAGACGGGACTAGGAGGAGAGACCCAGTACTTC. This sequence encodes CASSLRKTGLGGETQYF.

CDR3 region: CASRGEGTEAFF. The CDR3, as DNA: TGTGCCAGCAGGGGAGAAGGCACTGAAGCTTTCTTT. The V call is TRBV2, the J call TRBJ1-1; D is unclear. The CDR3 spans 12 residues. The germline gives CDR1 SNHLY, CDR2 FYNNEI. V shed 6 bases and J shed 4 bases, with 9 bases lying between them.

This chain uses TRBV30 with TRBJ1-6, with D perhaps matching TRBD1 (5 bases). The CDR3 spans 15 residues. CDR1 is GTSNPN, CDR2 SVGIG, per germline (reference sequence). Trimming pared 1 base from V and 11 bases from J, leaving 18 bases between. In DNA form, the CDR3 reads TGTGCCTGGAGTGCCCGAATTGGGGTGGGGGCACCCCTCCACTTT. This encodes CAWSARIGVGAPLHF.

The CDR3 spells CAISSGTGFDYGYTF. CDR3 DNA: TGTGCCATCAGTAGTGGGACGGGGTTCGACTATGGCTACACCTTC. The chain couples TRBV10-3 to TRBJ1-2; a weak D match, TRBD1 (5 bases). The V gene's germline CDR1 is ENHRY and CDR2 SYGVKD. Trimming took 5 bases from V and 3 from J, leaving 16 bases between them. This CDR3 contains 15 residues.

For this clone: Only one base separates this from a far larger clonotype, so it likely reflects a read error. The chain joins TRBV5-5 to TRBJ2-7; D might be TRBD1 (5 bases). The CDR3 contains 13 residues. Germline V lookup: CDR1 SGHKS, CDR2 YYEKEE (reference sequence). With 0 bases removed from V and 2 bases from J, the gap between germline ends came to 6 bases. CDR3 nucleotides: TGTGCCAGCAGCTTGGGCAGGGCCTACGAGCAGTACTTC. It encodes CASSLGRAYEQYF.

This clone came up a few times. The chain recombines TRBV4-3 with TRBJ2-5; D gene ambiguous. Germline CDR1 and CDR2: LGHNA and YSLEER. V shed 4 bases and J shed 0 bases, with 6 bases lying between them. This CDR3 spans 13 amino acids. The CDR3 protein is CASSRRYQETQYF. For the CDR3, the DNA is TGCGCCAGCAGCCGTAGGTACCAAGAGACCCAGTACTTC.

The V gene is TRBV27, the J gene TRBJ2-7; 8 bases match TRBD1. The CDR3 has 16 residues. J gave up 0 bases and V 6 bases, and 10 bases lay outside the gene matches. Germline loops: CDR1 MNHEY, CDR2 SMNVEV (reference sequence). CDR3 bases: TGTGCCAGCAGGACAAACTCACAGGGGGGCTCCTACGAGCAGTACTTC. This codes for CASRTNSQGGSYEQYF.

The genes are TRBV4-1 and TRBJ1-4; D call uncertain. V lost 2 bases and J 5 bases, leaving 12 bases between the germline ends. Germline V gives CDR1 MGHRA, CDR2 YSYEKL. This CDR3 has 15 residues. DNA of the CDR3: TGCGCCAGCAGCCAACAATTTGGACTGAATGAAAAACTGTTTTTT. Translated: CASSQQFGLNEKLFF.

The DNA of the CDR3 is TGCGCCAGCAGCCACCCCCGTGGCAGGGGAACCTACAATGAGCAGTTCTTC. Its protein product is CASSHPRGRGTYNEQFF. The chain links TRBV4-1 to TRBJ2-1; a weak D match, TRBD1 (6 bases). The germline V and J ends were trimmed by 3 bases and 2 bases, with 17 bases remaining between them. The CDR3 has 17 residues. Germline CDR1 MGHRA, CDR2 YSYEKL.

This sequence joins TRBV28 and TRBJ2-7; 7 bases agree with TRBD1. Germline V CDR1 and CDR2: MDHEN, SYDVKM. The CDR3 length is 15 residues. Trimming at V came to 6 bases and at J to 0 bases, leaving 8 bases not matched to a gene. The CDR3 bases are TGTGCCAGCAGCTCCCAGAACAGGGGCTCCTACGAGCAGTACTTC. It translates to CASSSQNRGSYEQYF.